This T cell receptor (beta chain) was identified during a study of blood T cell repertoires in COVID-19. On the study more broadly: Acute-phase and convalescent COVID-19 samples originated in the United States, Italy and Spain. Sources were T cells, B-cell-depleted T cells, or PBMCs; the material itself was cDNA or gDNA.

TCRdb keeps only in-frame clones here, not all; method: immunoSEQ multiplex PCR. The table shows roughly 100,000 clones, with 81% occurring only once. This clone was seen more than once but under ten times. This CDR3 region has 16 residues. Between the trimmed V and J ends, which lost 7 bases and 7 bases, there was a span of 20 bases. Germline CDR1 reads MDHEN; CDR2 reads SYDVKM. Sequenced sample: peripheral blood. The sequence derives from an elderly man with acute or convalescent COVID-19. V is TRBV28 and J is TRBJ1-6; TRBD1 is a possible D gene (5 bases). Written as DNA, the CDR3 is TGTGCCAGCATTCCGGGAGGGGCTGCCTCAAATTCACCCCTCCACTTT. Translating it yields CASIPGGAASNSPLHF.